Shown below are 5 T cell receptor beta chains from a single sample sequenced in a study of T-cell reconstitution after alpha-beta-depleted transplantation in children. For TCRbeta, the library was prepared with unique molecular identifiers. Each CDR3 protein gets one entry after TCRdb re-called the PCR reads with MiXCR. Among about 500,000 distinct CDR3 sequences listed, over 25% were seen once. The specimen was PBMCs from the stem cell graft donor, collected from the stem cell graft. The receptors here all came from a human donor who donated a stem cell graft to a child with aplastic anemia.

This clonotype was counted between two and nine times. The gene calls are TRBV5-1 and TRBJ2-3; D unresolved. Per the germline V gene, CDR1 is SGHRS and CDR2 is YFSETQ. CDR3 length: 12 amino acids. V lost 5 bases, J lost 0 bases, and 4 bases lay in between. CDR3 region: CASRVSTDTQYF. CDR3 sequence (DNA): TGCGCCAGCAGGGTGAGCACAGATACGCAGTATTTT.

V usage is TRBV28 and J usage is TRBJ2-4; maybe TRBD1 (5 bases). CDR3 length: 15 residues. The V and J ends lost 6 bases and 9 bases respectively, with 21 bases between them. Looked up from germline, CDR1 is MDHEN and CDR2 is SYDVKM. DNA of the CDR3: TGTGCCAGCAGCAGCCCTAATCGACAGTCTTCCATTCAGTACTTC. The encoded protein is CASSSPNRQSSIQYF. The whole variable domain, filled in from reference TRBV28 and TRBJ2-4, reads DVKVTQSSRYLVKRTGEKVFLECVQDMDHENMFWYRQDPGLGLRLIYFSYDVKMKEKGDIPEGYSVSREKKERFSLILESASTNQTSMYLCASSSPNRQSSIQYFGAGTRLSVL.

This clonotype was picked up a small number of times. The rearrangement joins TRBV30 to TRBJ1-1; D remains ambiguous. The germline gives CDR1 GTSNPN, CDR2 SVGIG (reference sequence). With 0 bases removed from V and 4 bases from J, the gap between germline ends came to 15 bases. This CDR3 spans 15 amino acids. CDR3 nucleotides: TGTGCCTGGAGTGTACGCCAGTTCGGCGGCACTGAAGCTTTCTTT. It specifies CAWSVRQFGGTEAFF. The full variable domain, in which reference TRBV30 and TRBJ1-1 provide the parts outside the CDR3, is SQTIHQWPATLVQPVGSPLSLECTVEGTSNPNLYWYRQAAGRGLQLLFYSVGIGQISSEVPQNLSASRPQDRQFILSSKKLLLSDSGFYLCAWSVRQFGGTEAFFGQGTRLTVV.

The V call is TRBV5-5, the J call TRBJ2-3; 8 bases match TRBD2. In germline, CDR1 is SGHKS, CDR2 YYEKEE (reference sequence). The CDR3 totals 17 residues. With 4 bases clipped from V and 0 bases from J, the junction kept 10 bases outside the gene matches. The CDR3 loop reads CASSLVVAGSSTDTQYF. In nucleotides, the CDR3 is TGTGCCAGCAGCCTAGTCGTAGCGGGATCTAGCACAGATACGCAGTATTTT.

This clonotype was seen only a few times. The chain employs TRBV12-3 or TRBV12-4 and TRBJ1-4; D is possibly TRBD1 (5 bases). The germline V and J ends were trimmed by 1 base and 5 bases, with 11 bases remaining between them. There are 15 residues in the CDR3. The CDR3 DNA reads TGTGCCAGCAGTTTAGATTCGGGGGGGAATGAAAAACTGTTTTTT. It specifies CASSLDSGGNEKLFF.